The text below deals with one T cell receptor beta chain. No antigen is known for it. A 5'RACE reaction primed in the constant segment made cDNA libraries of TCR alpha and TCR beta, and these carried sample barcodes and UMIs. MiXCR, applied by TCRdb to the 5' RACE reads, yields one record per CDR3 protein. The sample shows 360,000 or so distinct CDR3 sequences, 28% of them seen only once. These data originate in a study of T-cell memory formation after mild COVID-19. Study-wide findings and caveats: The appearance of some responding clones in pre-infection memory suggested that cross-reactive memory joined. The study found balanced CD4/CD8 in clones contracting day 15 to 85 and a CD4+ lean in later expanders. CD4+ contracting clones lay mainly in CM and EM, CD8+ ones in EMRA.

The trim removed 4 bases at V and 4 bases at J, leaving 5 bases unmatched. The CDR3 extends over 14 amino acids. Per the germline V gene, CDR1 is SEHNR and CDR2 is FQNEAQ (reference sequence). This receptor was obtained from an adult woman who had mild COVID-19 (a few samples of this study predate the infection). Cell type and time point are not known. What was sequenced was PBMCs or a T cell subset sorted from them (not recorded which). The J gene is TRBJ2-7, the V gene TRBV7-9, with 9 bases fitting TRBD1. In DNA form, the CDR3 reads TGTGCCAGCAGCTCGCGGGACAGGGCTTACGAGCAGTACTTC. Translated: CASSSRDRAYEQYF.